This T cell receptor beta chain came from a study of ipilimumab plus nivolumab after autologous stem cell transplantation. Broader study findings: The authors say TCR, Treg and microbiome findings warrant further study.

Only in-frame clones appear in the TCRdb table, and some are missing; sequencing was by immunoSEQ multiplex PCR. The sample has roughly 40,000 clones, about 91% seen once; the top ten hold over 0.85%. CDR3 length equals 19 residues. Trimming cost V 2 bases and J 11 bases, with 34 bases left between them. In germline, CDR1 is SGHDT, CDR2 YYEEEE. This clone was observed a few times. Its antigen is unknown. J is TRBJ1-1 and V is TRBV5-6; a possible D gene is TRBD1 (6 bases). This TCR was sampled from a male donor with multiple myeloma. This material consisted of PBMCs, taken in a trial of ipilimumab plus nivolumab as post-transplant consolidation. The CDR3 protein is CASSFIPPPMGTWVGGAFF. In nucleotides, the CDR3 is TGTGCCAGCAGCTTCATTCCCCCACCCATGGGAACTTGGGTAGGGGGGGCTTTCTTT.